This T cell receptor beta chain was identified in a study of T cells after yellow fever vaccination. General study results and limits: There was a small share of clonotypes that showed up in both the CD4 and CD8 compartments.

In germline, CDR1 is ENHRY, CDR2 SYGVKD. V lost 8 bases to trimming and J lost 0 bases, with 17 bases between them. This CDR3 has 16 amino acids. Each CDR3 protein is one row after TCRdb ran MiXCR on the 5' RACE reads. The data show about 500,000 distinct CDR3 sequences, about 17% seen once. A few counts support this clonotype. The antigen remains undetermined. This clonotype originated in a man in his late teens or twenties who received the YFV17D yellow fever vaccine. Source: PBMCs, taken 5 to 6 days after the first yellow fever vaccination. J is TRBJ1-5 and V is TRBV10-3, with D uncertain. The CDR3 DNA reads as TGTGCCATCTATCCGGCGGCGTCCTATAGCAATCAGCCCCAGCATTTT. Protein: CAIYPAASYSNQPQHF.